The 20 T cell receptor beta chains below all came from one sample that was sequenced in a study of T cell responses to AZD1222 COVID-19 vaccine (TCRdb year 2021). The time point label of this sample denotes: baseline before first vaccination. Libraries were constructed by the immunoSEQ multiplex PCR assay. TCRdb stores this immuneACCESS table with in-frame sequences only. Part of the clones is absent; in the studies checked, under half of the shortfall reflects unresolved V genes, and no reason is known for the rest. The sample table shows 90,000 to 120,000 clones, and 90% to 95% are seen once. In total, the top ten clones hold less than 25% of the sample. The material sequenced was peripheral blood, taken on day 0 of AZD1222 vaccination. The receptors were gathered from an adult in good health.

CDR3 amino acids: CASSYGTSGVYEQYF. CDR3 nucleotides: TGTGCCAGCAGCTATGGGACTAGCGGGGTCTACGAGCAGTACTTC. This chain uses TRBV5-4 with TRBJ2-7, with 13 bases matching TRBD2. Germline V CDR1 and CDR2: SGHNT, YYREEE (reference sequence). The CDR3 consists of 15 residues. J gave up 3 bases and V 3 bases, and 3 bases lay outside the gene matches.

This chain links TRBV2 with TRBJ2-1, with TRBD2 matching over 8 bases. The V gene end was trimmed by 1 base and the J gene end by 7 bases; junction bases not matched to a gene: 6. Looked up from germline, CDR1 is SNHLY and CDR2 is FYNNEI. The CDR3 runs to 15 residues. DNA of the CDR3: TGTGCCAGCAGTGAAGGCTTAGCGGGGTTGAATGAGCAGTTCTTC. This encodes CASSEGLAGLNEQFF.

This clone was seen a few times. The rearrangement links TRBV6-2 or TRBV6-3 to TRBJ2-5; a weak D match, TRBD2 (5 bases). Germline assignment: CDR1 MNHEY and CDR2 SVGEGT. The CDR3 spans 15 residues. Trimming stripped 6 bases from V and 0 bases from J, with 14 bases between. DNA for the CDR3: TGTGCCAGCAGCAATACCGGGATCTACCAAGAGACCCAGTACTTC. Its translation is CASSNTGIYQETQYF.

J is TRBJ2-7 and V is TRBV30; 7 bases fit TRBD1. CDR3 length: 12 amino acids. Germline lookup yields CDR1 GTSNPN and CDR2 SVGIG (reference sequence). V lost 2 bases, J lost 3 bases, and 1 base stayed unmatched. The CDR3, as DNA: TGTGCCTGGAGTCCAGGGGGCTACGAGCAGTACTTC. Translation: CAWSPGGYEQYF.

J is TRBJ2-7 and V is TRBV15; D remains ambiguous. Trimming left V 0 bases short and J 6 bases short, with 12 bases between. This CDR3 comprises 14 residues. From germline, CDR1 is LNHNV and CDR2 YYDKDF (reference sequence). Here the CDR3 reads CATSRDSNGLEQYF. Here the CDR3 DNA reads TGTGCCACCAGCAGAGATAGTAACGGCCTCGAGCAGTACTTC.

The rearrangement links TRBV6-6 to TRBJ1-4; D unclear. This CDR3 region has 15 residues. Trimming cost V 0 bases and J 0 bases, with 5 bases left between them. Germline CDR1 MNHNY, CDR2 SVGAGI (reference sequence). CDR3 sequence (DNA): TGTGCCAGCAGTTACTCCGCAGCAACTAATGAAAAACTGTTTTTT. Translated: CASSYSAATNEKLFF.

The chain has TRBV11-2 and TRBJ1-6; the D gene is possibly TRBD1 (5 bases). CDR3 size: 13 residues. Looked up from germline, CDR1 is SGHAT and CDR2 is FQNNGV. Trimming removed 7 bases at V and 4 bases at J, with 8 bases between. CDR3 DNA sequence: TGTGCCAGCAATGAGGGGTATAATTCACCCCTCCACTTT. Translating gives CASNEGYNSPLHF.

The V gene is TRBV10-3, the J gene TRBJ1-1; D is perhaps TRBD1 (5 bases). CDR1 and CDR2 from the germline V gene are ENHRY and SYGVKD. The CDR3 has 13 residues. Trimming stripped 10 bases from V and 1 base from J, with 13 bases between. DNA for the CDR3: TGTGCCACCCTCGGGACGGAGAACACTGAAGCTTTCTTT. Its protein product is CATLGTENTEAFF.

The chain uses TRBV3-1 (or the pseudogene TRBV3-2) and TRBJ1-3; perhaps TRBD1 as D (5 bases). Trimming left V 4 bases short and J 4 bases short, with 11 bases between. CDR3 length: 14 amino acids. Germline CDR1 is LGHDT and CDR2 is YNNKEL (reference sequence). The CDR3 region has the DNA TGTGCCAGCAGCCCGGCGGGGCGGGGAAACACCATATATTTT. It encodes CASSPAGRGNTIYF.

The chain has TRBV6-1 and TRBJ1-2; D uncertain. The V end was cut by 2 bases, the J end by 3 bases, with 4 bases between. This CDR3 has 12 residues. Germline-derived CDR1 and CDR2 are MNHNS and SASEGT. Written as DNA, the CDR3 is TGTGCCAGCAGTGAAAAGGACTATGGCTACACCTTC. Amino acids: CASSEKDYGYTF.

CDR3: CASNLGGTNYGYTF. As DNA, the CDR3 is TGTGCCAGCAATCTGGGTGGGACAAACTATGGCTACACCTTC. The chain carries TRBV6-5 and TRBJ1-2; tentative D call: TRBD1 (6 bases). Trimming removed 7 bases at V and 2 bases at J, with 14 bases between. The length of the CDR3 is 14 residues. Germline V gene lookup returns CDR1 MNHEY and CDR2 SVGAGI.

The V call is TRBV6-1, the J call TRBJ1-1; 12 bases align to TRBD1. The germline V gene has CDR1 MNHNS and CDR2 SASEGT. This CDR3 region has 17 residues. V lost 4 bases and J lost 1; bases outside the gene matches: 7. CDR3 region: CASSGLGQGAPNTEAFF. CDR3 DNA: TGTGCCAGCAGTGGGTTGGGACAGGGGGCCCCGAACACTGAAGCTTTCTTT.

This chain connects TRBV4-3 to TRBJ1-2; possibly TRBD1 for D (5 bases). CDR1 is LGHNA, CDR2 YSLEER, per germline. V lost 0 bases and J 6 bases, leaving 17 bases between the germline ends. The CDR3 contains 16 residues. The CDR3: CASSQDPSGPRDGYTF. In DNA, the CDR3 is TGCGCCAGCAGCCAAGATCCGTCAGGGCCGCGGGATGGCTACACCTTC.

The chain is built from TRBV5-4 and TRBJ1-2, with D perhaps matching TRBD1 (5 bases). Germline V gene data show CDR1 as SGHNT and CDR2 as YYREEE (reference sequence). CDR3 size: 15 residues. Trimming left V 4 bases short and J 3 bases short, with 16 bases between. The CDR3, as DNA: TGTGCCAGCAGCCGGAAGACAGACTTCGACTATGGCTACACCTTC. Translation: CASSRKTDFDYGYTF.

This rearrangement joins TRBV5-1 to TRBJ1-2; TRBD1 might be the D (5 bases). Trimming left V 4 bases short and J 3 bases short, with 22 bases between. Germline loops: CDR1 SGHRS, CDR2 YFSETQ. The CDR3 is 17 residues long. CDR3 sequence reads: CASSPEGRGFGHYGYTF. CDR3 bases: TGCGCCAGCAGCCCCGAGGGGCGCGGATTTGGTCACTATGGCTACACCTTC.

V is TRBV15 and J is TRBJ2-3; 8 bases are a match to TRBD1. The ends lost 1 base at V and 10 bases at J; junction bases unmatched: 10. The CDR3 sequence is 15 residues long. CDR1 is LNHNV, CDR2 YYDKDF, per germline (reference sequence). In nucleotides, the CDR3 is TGTGCCACCAGCAGAGTTTCCCAAACAGGGGGATCGCAGTATTTT. It encodes CATSRVSQTGGSQYF.

This sequence joins TRBV6-2 or TRBV6-3 and TRBJ1-6; D is ambiguous. In germline, CDR1 is MNHEY, CDR2 SVGEGT. With 5 bases removed from V and 8 bases from J, the gap between germline ends came to 10 bases. There are 13 residues in the CDR3. The CDR3 sequence: CASSSWTDSPLHF. CDR3 bases: TGTGCCAGCAGTAGCTGGACGGATTCACCCCTCCACTTT.

This clone was observed a single time. The CDR3 DNA sequence: TGTGCCAGCAGCGTAGGTGTTAGGGGCGGCTATGGCTACACCTTC. It encodes CASSVGVRGGYGYTF. The chain has TRBV9 and TRBJ1-2; D is possibly TRBD1 (5 bases). Germline loops: CDR1 SGDLS, CDR2 YYNGEE. V was clipped by 0 bases and J by 4 bases, with 13 bases between them. This CDR3 has 15 residues.

This clone has more than one count but fewer than ten. This rearrangement joins TRBV7-6 to TRBJ2-7; D may be TRBD1 (6 bases). The CDR3 spans 15 residues. Germline-derived CDR1 and CDR2 are SGHVS and FNYEAQ. Trimming cost V 4 bases and J 5 bases, with 18 bases left between them. CDR3 DNA: TGTGCCAGCAGCTCCCGACCTACAGGGATTAACGAGCAGTACTTC. It codes for CASSSRPTGINEQYF.

The chain links TRBV4-3 to TRBJ2-3; TRBD2 matches 7 bases. V shed 0 bases and J 4 bases; nucleotides not matched to a gene: 4. CDR3 length equals 15 residues. Germline loops: CDR1 LGHNA, CDR2 YSLEER. The CDR3 sequence: CASSQEGGRSDTQYF. In DNA form, the CDR3 reads TGCGCCAGCAGCCAAGAGGGGGGGAGGTCAGATACGCAGTATTTT.